The clone carrying this T cell receptor (beta chain) showed up just a few times. The source of the sample is a study of cytomegalovirus exposure and HLA in healthy donors. Study at large: Of all 400 or so donors who were genotyped, 75% to 85% belonged to the Caucasian-associated ancestry cluster.

Use of 60 Vbeta and 13 Jbeta primers characterized the PCR. TCRdb's copy holds only in-frame clones and misses some; the assay was immunoSEQ multiplex PCR. The sample lists 85,000 to 120,000 clones; approximately 80% were seen once. This clonotype was sampled from a man aged 55 to 70 in good health and CMV-seronegative. The source material was PBMCs.

This chain's CDR3 is CASSETINEQFF. In DNA form, the CDR3 reads TGTGCCAGCAGTGAAACAATCAATGAGCAGTTCTTC. The chain has TRBV6-1 and TRBJ2-1; D not resolved. Germline V gives CDR1 MNHNS, CDR2 SASEGT. V shed 2 bases and J shed 6 bases, with 5 bases lying between them. This CDR3 is 12 amino acids long.